The entry that follows covers one T cell receptor beta chain sequence. Its antigen is not known. Likely a read error: the CDR3 ends without its conserved phenylalanine or tryptophan. TCRdb fed the 5' RACE reads into MiXCR, producing one record per CDR3 protein. The table includes hundreds of thousands of distinct CDR3 sequences, 9% to 15% detected once. The data are from a study of T cells after yellow fever vaccination. In the study overall: Where fractions had low cell numbers, libraries were prepared from them with the SMART-Seq v4 Ultra Low Input RNA kit.

Study-wide results and limits: Faster peaking, at day 5 versus 15, marked a secondary response that was weaker. After the booster, about 95% of CD4 and just over 85% of CD8 primary-response clones were re-detected.

CDR1 and CDR2 (germline): SGHAT, FQNNGV. V trimming: 5 bases; J trimming: 7 bases; junction bases outside the gene matches: 16. The CDR3 runs 16 residues. Sequenced here: PBMCs, sampled on the day of the yellow fever booster vaccination. V and J are TRBV11-2 and TRBJ2-5; 7 bases match TRBD2. This TCR was sampled from a man aged 25-45 years who received the YFV17D yellow fever vaccine. As DNA, the CDR3 is TGTGCCAGCAGCCTTCTCAGGACTAGACCAACGGGGACCCAGTACTCC. Protein: CASSLLRTRPTGTQYS.